The source of this TCR beta chain is a study of blood T cell repertoires in COVID-19. Study information: Some COVID-19 samples were acute and others convalescent; all came from the United States, Italy and Spain. T cells, B-cell-depleted T cells, or PBMCs supplied cDNA or gDNA.

The repertoire was sequenced with immunoSEQ multiplex PCR; TCRdb's copy has only in-frame clones and lacks some. The table lists hundreds of thousands of clones, 70% to 90% of them singletons. This CDR3 comprises 14 residues. CDR1 is LGHNA and CDR2 is YNFKEQ in the germline V gene. Patients from Seattle were sampled longitudinally, starting during active infection. Of note for this clone: One junction end disagrees with the germline gene, perhaps due to a read error.

This clonotype originated in a middle-aged man with COVID-19, enrolled during active disease. The chain uses TRBV4-2 and TRBJ1-4, with unresolved D. Sequencing was carried out using peripheral blood. The CDR3 DNA reads as TGTGCCAGCAGCCAATTCGAGCGGAATGGAAAACTGTTTTTT. Protein: CASSQFERNGKLFF.